The 20 T cell receptor beta chains listed next were all sequenced from one sample in a study of T-cell memory formation after mild COVID-19. MiXCR was run by TCRdb on the 5' RACE reads, yielding one entry per CDR3 protein. Here the sample spans 44,000 or so distinct CDR3 sequences, 9.5% being singletons. The material sequenced was PBMCs or a T cell subset sorted from them (not recorded which). The receptors were gathered from an adult woman who had mild COVID-19 (a few samples of this study predate the infection). Cell type and time point are not known.

This clonotype was seen a few times. The genes are TRBV7-9 and TRBJ2-1; D unclear. The CDR3 is 11 amino acids. Trimming cost V 2 bases and J 6 bases, with 2 bases left between them. Germline CDR1 SEHNR, CDR2 FQNEAQ (reference sequence). CDR3 region: CASSLINEQFF. CDR3 coding DNA: TGTGCCAGCAGCTTAATCAATGAGCAGTTCTTC.

This chain links TRBV29-1 with TRBJ2-1; D unclear. V lost 5 bases to trimming and J lost 13 bases, with 15 bases between them. Germline assignment: CDR1 SQVTM and CDR2 ANQGSEA. There are 11 residues in the CDR3. In DNA form, the CDR3 reads TGCAGCGTTTGGGTAAAGTTGGGACAGTTCTTC. Its protein is CSVWVKLGQFF.

There are many counts of this clonotype. This chain uses TRBV15 with TRBJ2-4, with D possibly matching TRBD2 (5 bases). The germline V gene has CDR1 LNHNV and CDR2 YYDKDF (reference sequence). The CDR3 length is 14 residues. Trimming pared 1 base from V and 1 base from J, leaving 5 bases between. CDR3 protein: CATSRAGAKNIQYF. For the CDR3, the DNA is TGTGCCACCAGCAGAGCGGGGGCCAAAAACATTCAGTACTTC. Variable domain in full (rest from reference TRBV15 and TRBJ2-4): DAMVIQNPRYQVTQFGKPVTLSCSQTLNHNVMYWYQQKSSQAPKLLFHYYDKDFNNEADTPDNFQSRRPNTSFCFLDIRSPGLGDTAMYLCATSRAGAKNIQYFGAGTRLSVL.

The chain combines TRBV3-1 with TRBJ2-5; tentatively, D is TRBD1 or TRBD2 (5 bases each). The V end lost 3 bases, the J end lost 3 bases, and 17 bases lay between the germline ends. CDR3 length: 16 amino acids. CDR1 is LGHDT and CDR2 is YNNKEL in the germline V gene (reference sequence). The DNA of the CDR3 is TGTGCCAGCAGCCAGACGGCCGGGACCGGAGAAGAGACCCAGTACTTC. Protein sequence: CASSQTAGTGEETQYF.

This clonotype was seen at least ten times. This chain connects TRBV29-1 to TRBJ2-7; TRBD1 agrees at 9 bases. Trimming at V came to 5 bases and at J to 3 bases, leaving 5 bases not matched to a gene. Germline V CDR1 and CDR2: SQVTM, ANQGSEA. The CDR3 consists of 13 residues. CDR3 sequence: CSVPSTGGYEQYF. The DNA for the CDR3 is TGCAGCGTTCCCTCGACAGGGGGCTACGAGCAGTACTTC.

This clonotype was counted at least ten times. V is TRBV3-1 and J is TRBJ2-1; no clear D. V was pared by 3 bases and J by 6 bases, with 9 bases between. The CDR3 length is 13 residues. The V gene's germline CDR1 is LGHDT and CDR2 YNNKEL (reference sequence). The CDR3 DNA reads as TGTGCCAGCAGCCAGGTCCGAAGCAATGAGCAGTTCTTC. It specifies CASSQVRSNEQFF.

This clonotype was recorded many times. V and J are TRBV20-1 and TRBJ2-7; D assignment may be TRBD1 or TRBD2 (5 bases each). Trimming pared 4 bases from V and 3 bases from J, leaving 16 bases between. Germline lookup yields CDR1 DFQATT and CDR2 SNEGSKA (reference sequence). The CDR3 has 14 amino acids. This chain's CDR3 is CSATTGTSNYEQYF. For the CDR3, the DNA is TGCAGTGCTACAACCGGGACGTCGAACTACGAGCAGTACTTC.

This clonotype showed up just a few times. The V call is TRBV9, the J call TRBJ2-6; D is perhaps TRBD1 or TRBD2 (6 bases each). The CDR3 sequence is 21 residues long. Germline assignment: CDR1 SGDLS and CDR2 YYNGEE. The ends were cut back, 1 base at V and 0 bases at J, with 23 bases in the middle. CDR3 DNA: TGTGCCAGCAGCGTACGGTTCGAAGGGGGACTCCCCGACTCTGGGGCCAACGTCCTGACTTTC. Translating gives CASSVRFEGGLPDSGANVLTF.

This clonotype was counted a few times. The chain combines TRBV27 with TRBJ2-2; D is undetermined. The V end was cut by 4 bases, the J end by 5 bases, with 11 bases between. The CDR3 spans 14 residues. Per the germline V gene, CDR1 is MNHEY and CDR2 is SMNVEV (reference sequence). The CDR3 sequence is CASSWVLGTGELFF. For the CDR3, the DNA is TGTGCCAGCAGTTGGGTGTTGGGGACCGGGGAGCTGTTTTTT.

This clonotype ranks as medium-sized. The chain has TRBV4-2 and TRBJ2-2, with 7 positions matching TRBD1. This CDR3 comprises 16 residues. After removal of 3 bases from V and 4 bases from J, the junction contained 8 bases not matched to a gene. Germline V gives CDR1 LGHNA, CDR2 YNFKEQ. The CDR3 DNA is TGTGCCAGCAGCCAGGGAAAGGGGGCTGGCACCGGGGAGCTGTTTTTT. Amino acids: CASSQGKGAGTGELFF.

The genes are TRBV20-1 and TRBJ1-6; possibly TRBD1 for D (5 bases). CDR3 length: 14 residues. Trimming pared 1 base from V and 10 bases from J, leaving 14 bases between. Germline CDR1 reads DFQATT; CDR2 reads SNEGSKA (reference sequence). The CDR3 DNA reads as TGCAGTGCTAGAGGAGGGGTCTCAAACTCACCCCTCCACTTT. Translation: CSARGGVSNSPLHF.

In this sample, this clonotype turned up a few times. The V call is TRBV7-6, the J call TRBJ1-1, with D perhaps matching TRBD1 (5 bases). The CDR3 spans 16 residues. Germline CDR1 SGHVS, CDR2 FNYEAQ. Trimming stripped 2 bases from V and 3 bases from J, with 16 bases between. CDR3 nucleotide sequence: TGTGCCAGCAGCTTAAGTATAGGGGCGGTGTACACTGAAGCTTTCTTT. This gives the protein CASSLSIGAVYTEAFF.

This clonotype was seen more than once but under ten times. The chain has TRBV11-3 and TRBJ2-4; 8 bases match TRBD1. The CDR3 length is 12 residues. J was trimmed by 13 bases and V by 1 base; bases with no gene match: 3. Germline values: CDR1 SGHNT, CDR2 YENEEA. CDR3 sequence: CASSLGQGRQYF. The CDR3 DNA reads TGTGCCAGCAGCTTAGGACAGGGGAGGCAGTACTTC.

This rearrangement joins TRBV9 to TRBJ2-5; D call uncertain. Germline V gene data show CDR1 as SGDLS and CDR2 as YYNGEE. This CDR3 contains 12 residues. The V and J ends lost 0 bases and 5 bases respectively, with 5 bases between them. The CDR3 nucleotides are TGTGCCAGCAGCGTAGCCGGGGAGACCCAGTACTTC. Encoded protein: CASSVAGETQYF.

In this sample, this clonotype turned up many times. The DNA of the CDR3 is TGTGCCATCAGTGAACAGGGAGTCTATGGCTACACCTTC. This encodes CAISEQGVYGYTF. The chain has TRBV10-3 and TRBJ1-2, with a possible D match to TRBD1 (6 bases). Germline V lookup: CDR1 ENHRY, CDR2 SYGVKD. Trimming left V 3 bases short and J 4 bases short, with 9 bases between. The CDR3 runs to 13 residues.

V usage is TRBV5-1 and J usage is TRBJ2-1; D is undetermined. This CDR3 spans 14 amino acids. From germline, CDR1 is SGHRS and CDR2 YFSETQ. Trimming pared 0 bases from V and 4 bases from J, leaving 8 bases between. CDR3 DNA: TGCGCCAGCAGCTTGGCCCCAGATTACAATGAGCAGTTCTTC. Residues: CASSLAPDYNEQFF.

This clonotype was recorded a few times. The chain couples TRBV18 to TRBJ1-1; D is ambiguous. V was clipped by 0 bases and J by 1 base, with 6 bases between them. Germline lookup yields CDR1 KGHSH and CDR2 LQKENI. This CDR3 spans 14 amino acids. Written as DNA, the CDR3 is TGTGCCAGCTCACCACCGAACGGGAACACTGAAGCTTTCTTT. Translated, it gives CASSPPNGNTEAFF.

This clonotype has a count of ten or more. The chain recombines TRBV7-3 with TRBJ1-1; D gene unclear. The CDR3 has 13 residues. CDR1 is SGHTA, CDR2 FQGTGA, per germline. Trimming pared 3 bases from V and 8 bases from J, leaving 13 bases between. In DNA, the CDR3 is TGTGCCAGCAGCTTTGGATATAGTGGAGAAGCTTTCTTT. Translating it yields CASSFGYSGEAFF.

This clonotype was counted ten times or more. The chain uses TRBV7-9 and TRBJ1-5, with 7 bases identical to TRBD1. The CDR3 covers 14 residues. Trimming took 2 bases from V and 5 from J; bases not matched to a gene: 3. Germline values: CDR1 SEHNR, CDR2 FQNEAQ (reference sequence). In nucleotides, the CDR3 is TGTGCCAGCAGCTTATCGACAGGGCATCAGCCCCAGCATTTT. It encodes CASSLSTGHQPQHF.

The rearrangement joins TRBV2 to TRBJ2-3, with a weak D call TRBD1 (5 bases). The CDR3 sequence is 15 residues long. In germline, CDR1 is SNHLY, CDR2 FYNNEI. V lost 7 bases, J lost 0 bases, and 14 bases lay in between. CDR3 sequence reads: CASKGADTSTDTQYF. The DNA of the CDR3 is TGTGCCAGCAAAGGGGCAGACACTAGCACAGATACGCAGTATTTT.